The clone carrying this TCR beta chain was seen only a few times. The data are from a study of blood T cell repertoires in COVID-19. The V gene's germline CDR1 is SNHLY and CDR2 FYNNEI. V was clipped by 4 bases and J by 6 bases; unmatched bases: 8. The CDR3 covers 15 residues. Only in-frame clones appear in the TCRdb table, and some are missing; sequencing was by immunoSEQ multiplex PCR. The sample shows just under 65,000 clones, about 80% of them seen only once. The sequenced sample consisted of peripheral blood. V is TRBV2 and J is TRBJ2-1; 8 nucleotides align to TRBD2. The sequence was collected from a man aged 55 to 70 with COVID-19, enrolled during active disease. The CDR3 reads CASSGLRAGGNEQFF. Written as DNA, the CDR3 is TGTGCCAGCAGTGGACTAAGGGCGGGGGGCAATGAGCAGTTCTTC.